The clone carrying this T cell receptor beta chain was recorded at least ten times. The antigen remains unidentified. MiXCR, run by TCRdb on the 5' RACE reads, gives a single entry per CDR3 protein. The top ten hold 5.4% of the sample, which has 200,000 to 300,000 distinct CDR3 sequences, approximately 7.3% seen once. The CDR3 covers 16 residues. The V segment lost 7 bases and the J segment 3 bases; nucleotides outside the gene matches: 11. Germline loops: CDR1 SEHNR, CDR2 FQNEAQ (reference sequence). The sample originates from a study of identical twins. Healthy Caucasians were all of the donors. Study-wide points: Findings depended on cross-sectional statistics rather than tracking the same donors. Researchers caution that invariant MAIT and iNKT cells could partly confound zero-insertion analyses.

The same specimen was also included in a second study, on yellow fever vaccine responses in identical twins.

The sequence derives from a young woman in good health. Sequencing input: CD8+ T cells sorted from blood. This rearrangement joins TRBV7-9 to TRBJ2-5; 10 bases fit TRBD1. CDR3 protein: CASILTGTGVEETQYF. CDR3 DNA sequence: TGTGCCAGCATCCTAACCGGGACAGGGGTTGAAGAGACCCAGTACTTC.